Listed below are T cell receptor beta chains from one sample, sequenced in a study of T cell repertoires in cytomegalovirus infection. TCRdb independently ran MiXCR on the reads; one entry per CDR3 protein. Among around 900,000 distinct CDR3 sequences listed, about a third were seen once. These TCRs' antigens remain unknown. The source material was cultured CD8+ T cells from PBMCs, sampled from culture after CMV antigen stimulation. These TCRs come from a human donor in good health (CMV status not recorded). Some clones in this sample may be carry-over from other donors' samples. Both conserved end residues are part of each CDR3. D genes are given only for firm matches. Size is stated for part of the rows, as once, few or many counts, or as a class when the clone is expanded.

TGTGCCAGCAGTATACAGGGAGAGCCCCAGCATTTT | CASSIQGEPQHF | TRBJ1-5 | 12 | . | TRBV2 | .
TGTGCCAGTAGTCAGGGACGGCAAGAGCAGTTCTTC | CASSQGRQEQFF | TRBJ2-1 | 12 | . | TRBV19 | .
TGTGCCAGTACCCCGGGACGTTCTGGCTATGGCTACACCTTC | CASTPGRSGYGYTF | TRBJ1-2 | 14 | . | TRBV19 | .
TGTGCCAGCAGCTTATCACCCACCTCCTACGAGCAGTACTTC | CASSLSPTSYEQYF | TRBJ2-7 | 14 | . | TRBV11-2 | .
TGTGCCAGCAGCAACCCCTGGGAGGGGACAGGGGCACTGAATGAGCAGTTCTTC | CASSNPWEGTGALNEQFF | TRBJ2-1 | 18 | . | TRBV6-1 | TRBD1
TGTGCCAGCAGCTCCGCCTCATACAATAACTATGGCTACACCTTC | CASSSASYNNYGYTF | TRBJ1-2 | 15 | many | TRBV7-2 | .
TGCAGTGCTTCACGCACCGGGACAGAGGGAAACACCATATATTTT | CSASRTGTEGNTIYF | TRBJ1-3 | 15 | . | TRBV20-1 | TRBD1
TGTGCCACCAGTGATTTGAGGGAAGGTGGTTTAGCTTTCTTT | CATSDLREGGLAFF | TRBJ1-1 | 14 | . | TRBV24-1 | .
TGCGCCAGCAGCCAAGGTAGGGGTCAGCCCCAGCATTTT | CASSQGRGQPQHF | TRBJ1-5 | 13 | . | TRBV4-1 | .
TGTGCCAGCTCTAGGAGTTTTTCAGATACGCAGTATTTT | CASSRSFSDTQYF | TRBJ2-3 | 13 | few | TRBV7-6 | .
TGTGCCAGCTCACCCGGGTCCCTCTACAATGAGCAGTTCTTC | CASSPGSLYNEQFF | TRBJ2-1 | 14 | . | TRBV18 | .
TGCAGCGTTGGGGGGGGCTCCGGGGCCAACGTCCTGACTTTC | CSVGGGSGANVLTF | TRBJ2-6 | 14 | . | TRBV29-1 | .
TGTGCCAGCAGTAAGACTAGCGGGGGCCACAATGAGCAGTTCTTC | CASSKTSGGHNEQFF | TRBJ2-1 | 15 | . | TRBV6-1 | TRBD2
TGTGCCAGTAGTATTCAGGACGACCACTACAATGAGCAGTTCTTC | CASSIQDDHYNEQFF | TRBJ2-1 | 15 | once | TRBV19 | .
TGCAGTGCCCCTGCCCCCGGGACAGGGTTTTATGGAGAAGCTTTCTTT | CSAPAPGTGFYGEAFF | TRBJ1-1 | 16 | . | TRBV20-1 | TRBD1
TGTGCCAGCAGTCCGCCGGGGGGGATCCAAGAGACCCAGTACTTC | CASSPPGGIQETQYF | TRBJ2-5 | 15 | . | TRBV28 | TRBD2
TGTGCCAGCAGCCAATCCCGGTGGAACACTGAAGCTTTCTTT | CASSQSRWNTEAFF | TRBJ1-1 | 14 | . | TRBV14 | .
TGTGCCAGCCTATCGTTTAACTATGGCTACACCTTC | CASLSFNYGYTF | TRBJ1-2 | 12 | . | TRBV27 | .
TGCAGCGTCAAGGACAGGGAGAACTATGGCTACACCTTC | CSVKDRENYGYTF | TRBJ1-2 | 13 | . | TRBV29-1 | TRBD1